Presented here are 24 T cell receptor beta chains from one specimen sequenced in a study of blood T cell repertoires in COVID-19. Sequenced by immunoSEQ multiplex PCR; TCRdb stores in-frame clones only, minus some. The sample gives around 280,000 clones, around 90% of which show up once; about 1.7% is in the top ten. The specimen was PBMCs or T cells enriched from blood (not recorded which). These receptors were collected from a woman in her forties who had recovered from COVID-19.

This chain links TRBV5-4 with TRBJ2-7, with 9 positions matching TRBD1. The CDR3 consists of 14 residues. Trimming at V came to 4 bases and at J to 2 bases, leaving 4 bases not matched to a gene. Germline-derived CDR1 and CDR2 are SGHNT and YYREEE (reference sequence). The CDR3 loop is CASSADRGAYEQYF. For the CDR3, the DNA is TGTGCCAGCAGCGCAGACAGGGGGGCCTACGAGCAGTACTTC.

The CDR3 sequence is CASSQDQQSYGYTF. For the CDR3, the DNA is TGTGCCAGCAGCCAAGATCAACAGAGTTATGGCTACACCTTC. The chain uses TRBV4-2 and TRBJ1-2, with unresolved D. The CDR3 runs 14 residues. Trimming cost V 0 bases and J 5 bases, with 10 bases left between them. CDR1 is LGHNA, CDR2 YNFKEQ, per germline.

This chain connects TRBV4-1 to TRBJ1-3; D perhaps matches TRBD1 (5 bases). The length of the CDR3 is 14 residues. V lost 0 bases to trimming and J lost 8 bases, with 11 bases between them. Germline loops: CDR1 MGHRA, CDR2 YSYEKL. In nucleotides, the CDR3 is TGCGCCAGCAGCCAAGACCCAGGGTCAGACACCATATATTTT. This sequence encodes CASSQDPGSDTIYF.

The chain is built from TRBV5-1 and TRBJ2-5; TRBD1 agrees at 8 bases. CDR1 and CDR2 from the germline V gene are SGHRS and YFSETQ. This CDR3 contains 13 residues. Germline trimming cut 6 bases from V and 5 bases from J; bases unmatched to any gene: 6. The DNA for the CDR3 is TGCGCCAGCACGGTTCCAGGGGGCGAGACCCAGTACTTC. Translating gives CASTVPGGETQYF.

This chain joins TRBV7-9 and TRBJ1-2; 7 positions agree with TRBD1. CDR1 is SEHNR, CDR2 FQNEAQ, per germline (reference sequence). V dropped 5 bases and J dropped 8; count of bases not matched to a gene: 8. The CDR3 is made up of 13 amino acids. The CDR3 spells CASSQGTVGGYTF. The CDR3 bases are TGTGCCAGCAGCCAGGGGACAGTCGGCGGCTACACCTTC.

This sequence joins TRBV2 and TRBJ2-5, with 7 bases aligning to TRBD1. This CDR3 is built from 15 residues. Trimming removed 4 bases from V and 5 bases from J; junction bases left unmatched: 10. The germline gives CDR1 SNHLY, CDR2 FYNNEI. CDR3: CASSVKGARWETQYF. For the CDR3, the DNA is TGTGCCAGCAGTGTTAAGGGGGCGCGTTGGGAGACCCAGTACTTC.

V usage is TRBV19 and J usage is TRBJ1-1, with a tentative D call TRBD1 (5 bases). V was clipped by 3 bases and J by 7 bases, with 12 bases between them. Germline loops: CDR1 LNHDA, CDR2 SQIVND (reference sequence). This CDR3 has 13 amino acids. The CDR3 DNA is TGTGCCAGTAGTATTCTAGGAGGGGTTGAAGCTTTCTTT. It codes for CASSILGGVEAFF.

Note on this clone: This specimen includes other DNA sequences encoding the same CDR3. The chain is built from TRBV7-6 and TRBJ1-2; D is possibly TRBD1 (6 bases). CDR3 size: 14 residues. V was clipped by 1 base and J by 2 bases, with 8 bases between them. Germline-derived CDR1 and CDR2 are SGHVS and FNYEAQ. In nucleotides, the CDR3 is TGTGCCAGCAGCTTAGACCAGGGGAACTATGGCTACACCTTC. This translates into CASSLDQGNYGYTF.

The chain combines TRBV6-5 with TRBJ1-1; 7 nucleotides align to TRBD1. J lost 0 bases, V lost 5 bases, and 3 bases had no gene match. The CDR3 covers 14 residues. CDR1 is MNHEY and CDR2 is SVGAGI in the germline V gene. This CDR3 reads CASSRGQVNTEAFF. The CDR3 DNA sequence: TGTGCCAGCAGTCGAGGACAGGTGAACACTGAAGCTTTCTTT.

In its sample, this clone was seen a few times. This chain's CDR3 is CASTVERSNQPQHF. DNA of the CDR3: TGTGCCAGTACCGTCGAGCGGAGCAATCAGCCCCAGCATTTT. The V call is TRBV19, the J call TRBJ1-5; no reliable D call. The V gene's germline CDR1 is LNHDA and CDR2 SQIVND (reference sequence). The CDR3 runs 14 residues. Deletions cut 7 bases from V and 1 base from J, with 11 bases between.

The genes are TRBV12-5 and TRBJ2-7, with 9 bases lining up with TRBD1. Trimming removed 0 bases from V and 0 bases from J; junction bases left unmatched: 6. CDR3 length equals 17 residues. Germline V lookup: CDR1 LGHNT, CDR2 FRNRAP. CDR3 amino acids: CASGLVLLGQGSYEQYF. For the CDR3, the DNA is TGTGCTAGTGGTTTGGTATTGTTGGGACAGGGCTCCTACGAGCAGTACTTC.

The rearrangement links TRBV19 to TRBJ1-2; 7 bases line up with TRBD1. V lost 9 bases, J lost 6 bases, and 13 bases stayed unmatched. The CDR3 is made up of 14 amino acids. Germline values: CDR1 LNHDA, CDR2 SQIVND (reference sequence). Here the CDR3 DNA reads TGTGCCAGCCTCTCCCTGGACAGGCCTAATGGCTACACCTTC. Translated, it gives CASLSLDRPNGYTF.

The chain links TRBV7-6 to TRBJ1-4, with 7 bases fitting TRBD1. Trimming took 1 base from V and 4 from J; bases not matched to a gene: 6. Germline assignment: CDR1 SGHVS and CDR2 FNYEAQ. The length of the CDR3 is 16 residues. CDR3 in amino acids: CASSLEGTVSNEKLFF. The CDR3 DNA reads TGTGCCAGCAGCTTAGAAGGGACAGTGAGTAATGAAAAACTGTTTTTT.

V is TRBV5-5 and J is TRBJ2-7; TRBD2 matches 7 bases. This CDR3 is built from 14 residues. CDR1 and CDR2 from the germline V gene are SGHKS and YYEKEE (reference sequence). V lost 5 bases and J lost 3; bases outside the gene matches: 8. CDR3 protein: CASRGDYTGYEQYF. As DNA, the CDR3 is TGTGCCAGCAGGGGGGACTATACGGGCTACGAGCAGTACTTC.

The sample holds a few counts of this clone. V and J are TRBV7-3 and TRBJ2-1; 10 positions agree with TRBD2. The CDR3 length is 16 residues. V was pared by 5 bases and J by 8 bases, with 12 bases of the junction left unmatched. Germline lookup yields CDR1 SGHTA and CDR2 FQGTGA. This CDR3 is CASSARRGGLAYEQFF. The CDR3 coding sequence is TGTGCCAGCAGCGCTCGTCGCGGGGGACTAGCGTATGAGCAGTTCTTC. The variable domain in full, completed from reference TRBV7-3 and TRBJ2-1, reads GAGVSQTPSNKVTEKGKYVELRCDPISGHTALYWYRQSLGQGPEFLIYFQGTGAADDSGLPNDRFFAVRPEGSVSTLKIQRTERGDSAVYLCASSARRGGLAYEQFFGPGTRLTVL.

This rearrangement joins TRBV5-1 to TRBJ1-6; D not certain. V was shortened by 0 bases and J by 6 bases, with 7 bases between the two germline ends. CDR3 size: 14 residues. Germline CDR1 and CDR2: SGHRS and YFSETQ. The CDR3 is CASSLDTVNSPLHF. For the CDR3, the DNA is TGCGCCAGCAGCTTGGATACAGTTAATTCACCCCTCCACTTT.

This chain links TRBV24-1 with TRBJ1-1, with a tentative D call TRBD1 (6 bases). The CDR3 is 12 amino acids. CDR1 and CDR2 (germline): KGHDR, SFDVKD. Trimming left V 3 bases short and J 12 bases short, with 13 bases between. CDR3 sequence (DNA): TGTGCCACCAGTGATCCACAGGGTAGGACTTTCTTT. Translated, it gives CATSDPQGRTFF.

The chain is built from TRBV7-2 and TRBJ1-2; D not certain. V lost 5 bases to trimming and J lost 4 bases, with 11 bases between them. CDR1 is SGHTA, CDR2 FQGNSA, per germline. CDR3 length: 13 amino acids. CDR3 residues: CASSPRAPYGYTF. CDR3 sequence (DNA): TGTGCCAGCAGCCCCCGCGCGCCCTATGGCTACACCTTC. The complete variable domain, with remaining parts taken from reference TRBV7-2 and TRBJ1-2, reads GAGVSQSPSNKVTEKGKDVELRCDPISGHTALYWYRQSLGQGLEFLIYFQGNSAPDKSGLPSDRFSAERTGGSVSTLTIQRTQQEDSAVYLCASSPRAPYGYTFGSGTRLTVV.

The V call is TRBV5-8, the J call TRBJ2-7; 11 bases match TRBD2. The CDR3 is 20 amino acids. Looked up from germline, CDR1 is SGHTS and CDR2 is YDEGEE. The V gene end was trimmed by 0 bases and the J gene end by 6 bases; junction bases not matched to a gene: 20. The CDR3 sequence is CASSLVLGSEPLAGEGEQYF. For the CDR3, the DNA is TGTGCCAGCAGCTTGGTCTTGGGATCCGAGCCACTAGCGGGAGAGGGCGAGCAGTACTTC.

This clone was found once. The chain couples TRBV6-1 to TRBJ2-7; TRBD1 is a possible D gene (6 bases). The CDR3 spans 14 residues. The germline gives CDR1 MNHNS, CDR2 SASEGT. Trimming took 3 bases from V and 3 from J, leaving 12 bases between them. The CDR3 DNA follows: TGTGCCAGCAGTGAGCAGGGGACCAACTACGAGCAGTACTTC. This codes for CASSEQGTNYEQYF.

The CDR3 coding sequence is TGTGCCAGCTCGAGGGCAGGGGGCCCCGGGGAGCTGTTTTTT. It specifies CASSRAGGPGELFF. This sequence joins TRBV7-2 and TRBJ2-2; 8 bases align to TRBD1. The V and J ends lost 8 bases and 6 bases, in that order; junction bases with no gene match: 8. The CDR3 is made up of 14 amino acids. Germline assignment: CDR1 SGHTA and CDR2 FQGNSA.

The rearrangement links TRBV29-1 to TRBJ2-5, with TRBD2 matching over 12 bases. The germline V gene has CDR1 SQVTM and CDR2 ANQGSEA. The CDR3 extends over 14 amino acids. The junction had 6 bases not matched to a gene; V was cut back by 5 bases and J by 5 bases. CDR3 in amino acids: CSVTLAGGLETQYF. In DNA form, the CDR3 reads TGCAGCGTTACCCTAGCGGGGGGGCTTGAGACCCAGTACTTC.

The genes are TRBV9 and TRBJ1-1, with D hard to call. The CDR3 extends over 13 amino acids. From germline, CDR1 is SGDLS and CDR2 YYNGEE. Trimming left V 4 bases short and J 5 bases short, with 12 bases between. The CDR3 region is CASSSQAGTEAFF. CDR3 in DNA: TGTGCCAGCAGCTCTCAAGCCGGTACTGAAGCTTTCTTT.

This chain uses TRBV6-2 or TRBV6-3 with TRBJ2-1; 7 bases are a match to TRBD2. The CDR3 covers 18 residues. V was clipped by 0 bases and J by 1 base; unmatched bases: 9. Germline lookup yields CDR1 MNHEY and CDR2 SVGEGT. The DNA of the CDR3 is TGTGCCAGCAGTTACTCCGGTCGGGGCGGGAGTTCCTACAATGAGCAGTTCTTC. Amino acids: CASSYSGRGGSSYNEQFF.